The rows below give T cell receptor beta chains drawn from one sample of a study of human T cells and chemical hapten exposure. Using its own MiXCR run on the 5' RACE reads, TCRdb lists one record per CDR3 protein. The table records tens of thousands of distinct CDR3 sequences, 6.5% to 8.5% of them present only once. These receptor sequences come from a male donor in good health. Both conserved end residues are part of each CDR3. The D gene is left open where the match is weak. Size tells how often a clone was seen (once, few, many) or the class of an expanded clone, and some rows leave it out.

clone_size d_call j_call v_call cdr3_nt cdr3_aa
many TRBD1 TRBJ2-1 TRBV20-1 TGCAGTGCTAGTCAGGGGGCCCAAAGCCCGCGGCAGTTCTTC CSASQGAQSPRQFF
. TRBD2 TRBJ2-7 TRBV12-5 TGTGCTAGTGGGGGGGGGAGCAGTTACTACGAGCAGTACTTC CASGGGSSYYEQYF
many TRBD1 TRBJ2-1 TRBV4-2 TGTGCCAGCAGCCAAGATGCACAGGGGCACAATGAGCAGTTCTTC CASSQDAQGHNEQFF
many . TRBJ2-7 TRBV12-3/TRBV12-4 TGTGCCAGCAGCCGTACCAGGCGCCTCTACGAGCAGTACTTC CASSRTRRLYEQYF
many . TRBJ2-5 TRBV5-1 TGCGCCAGCAGCTTAACCCTAGCGTCGTACCAAGAGACCCAGTACTTC CASSLTLASYQETQYF
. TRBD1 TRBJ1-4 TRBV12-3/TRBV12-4 TGTGCCAGCAGTCCAGGGGGATCAACTAATGAAAAACTGTTTTTT CASSPGGSTNEKLFF
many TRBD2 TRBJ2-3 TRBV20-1 TGCAGTGCTCCGGCTAGCGGGAGGGCCAGGCCCGCGGATACGCAGTATTTT CSAPASGRARPADTQYF
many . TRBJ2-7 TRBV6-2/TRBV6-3 TGTGCCAGCAGTTACTCGCAGATCGGGAATCTCGAGCAGTACTTC CASSYSQIGNLEQYF
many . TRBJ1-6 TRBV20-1 TGCAGTGCCCCCTTCGGGGACTCCTATAATTCACCCCTCCACTTT CSAPFGDSYNSPLHF
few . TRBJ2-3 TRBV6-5 TGTGCCAGCAGTTCGACAGCAGATACGCAGTATTTT CASSSTADTQYF
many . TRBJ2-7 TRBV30 TGTGCCTGGAAAGGACCCTACGAGCAGTACTTC CAWKGPYEQYF
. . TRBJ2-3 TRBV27 TGTGCCAGCAGTTGGGGGGAGGTCACAGATACGCAGTATTTT CASSWGEVTDTQYF
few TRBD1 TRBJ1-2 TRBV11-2 TGTGCCAGCAGCTCGGACAGGAGGAATGGCTACACCTTC CASSSDRRNGYTF
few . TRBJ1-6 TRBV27 TGTGCCAGCAGTTCTGTAGGGTCGAGTTCACCCCTCCACTTT CASSSVGSSSPLHF
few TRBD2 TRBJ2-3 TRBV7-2 TGTGCCAGCAGCTTAAGAGCGGGGGGGCCAACAGATACGCAGTATTTT CASSLRAGGPTDTQYF
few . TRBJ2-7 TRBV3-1 TGTGCCAGCAGCAGGGATACAGGGAGGACCTACGAGCAGTACTTC CASSRDTGRTYEQYF
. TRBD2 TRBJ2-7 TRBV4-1 TGCGCCAGCAGCCCACTTCCTAGCGGGGAACCGTACGAGCAGTACTTC CASSPLPSGEPYEQYF
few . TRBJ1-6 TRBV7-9 TGTTCCAGCAGCCGATCTTTCTCGGACAGCCGGAATTCACCCCTCCACTTT CSSSRSFSDSRNSPLHF
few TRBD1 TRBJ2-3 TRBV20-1 TGCAGTGCAGATTGGACAGGGCCAACAGATACGCAGTATTTT CSADWTGPTDTQYF
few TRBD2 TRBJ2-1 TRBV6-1 TGTGCCAGCACCCTCGTCGGGAGGGCCTTTCGCTATGAGCAGTTCTTC CASTLVGRAFRYEQFF
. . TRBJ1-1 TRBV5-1 TGCGCCAGCAGCTTGGCCGCGGGCACTGAAGCTTTCTTT CASSLAAGTEAFF
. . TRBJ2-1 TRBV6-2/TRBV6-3 TGTGCCAGCAGCCGAAGGACAGTCAATGAGCAGTTCTTC CASSRRTVNEQFF
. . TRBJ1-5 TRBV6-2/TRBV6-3 TGTGCCAGCAGCCATGGGGGGACCGACAATCAGCCCCAGCATTTT CASSHGGTDNQPQHF
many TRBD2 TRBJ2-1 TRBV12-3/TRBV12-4 TGTGCCAGCAGGCTTTATAGGCTAGCGGGAGGACCCTACAATGAGCAGTTCTTC CASRLYRLAGGPYNEQFF
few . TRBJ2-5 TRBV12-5 TGTGCTAGTGGTTTGGGATCCGGGGGACAAGAGACCCAGTACTTC CASGLGSGGQETQYF
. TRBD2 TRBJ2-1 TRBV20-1 TGCAGTGCTAGAGATCCCGGGACTAGCGGGATCCCACGCACCAATGAGCAGTTCTTC CSARDPGTSGIPRTNEQFF
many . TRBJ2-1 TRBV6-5 TGTGCCAGCAGTGAATTTACGACGGCCAATGAGCAGTTCTTC CASSEFTTANEQFF
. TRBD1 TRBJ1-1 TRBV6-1 TGTGCCAGCAATTACGCAGAAGCGGAATGGGACAGGACCTACACTGAAGCTTTCTTT CASNYAEAEWDRTYTEAFF
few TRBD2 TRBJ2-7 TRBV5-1 TGCGCCAGCAGCTTGGCCCCGGAGCGGGGCACCTACGAGCAGTACTTC CASSLAPERGTYEQYF
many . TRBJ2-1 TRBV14 TGTGCCAGCAGCCAAGACTCCGGGCTTGGCTACAATGAGCAGTTCTTC CASSQDSGLGYNEQFF
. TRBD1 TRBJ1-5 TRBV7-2 TGTGCCAGCAGCCCATTAAGGACAGGGGGCCTGAATCAGCCCCAGCATTTT CASSPLRTGGLNQPQHF
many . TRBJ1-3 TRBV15 TGTGCCACCAGCAGAGATCGAGGGGCTGGAAACACCATATATTTT CATSRDRGAGNTIYF
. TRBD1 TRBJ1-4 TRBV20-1 TGCAGTGCACGCAGGGGGGTGGGGGCTAATGAAAAACTGTTTTTT CSARRGVGANEKLFF
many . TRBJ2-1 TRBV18 TGTGCCAGCTCACCACGAATAACGGGGTCTAATGAGCAGTTCTTC CASSPRITGSNEQFF
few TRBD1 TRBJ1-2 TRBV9 TGTGCCAGCAGCCTGGACAGGGGAGGCTACACCTTC CASSLDRGGYTF
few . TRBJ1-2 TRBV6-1 TGTGCCAGCAGTGAAGCCAGCGACAGACCTAACTATGGCTACACCTTC CASSEASDRPNYGYTF
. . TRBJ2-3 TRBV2 TGTGCCAGCAGCCCTGACGGACTAAGCACAGATACGCAGTATTTT CASSPDGLSTDTQYF
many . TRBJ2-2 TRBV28 TGTGCCAGCCGGAGGGGGGGCGGCGACACCGGGGAGCTGTTTTTT CASRRGGGDTGELFF
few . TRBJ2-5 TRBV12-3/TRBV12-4 TGTGCCAGCAGTTTGAGCGCGCAGACCCAGTACTTC CASSLSAQTQYF
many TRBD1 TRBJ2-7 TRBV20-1 TGCAGTGCCGGACAGGGCCCCCTCTACGAGCAGTACTTC CSAGQGPLYEQYF
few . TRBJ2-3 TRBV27 TGTGCCAGCAGTGTCGGACTACGACGCACAGATACGCAGTATTTT CASSVGLRRTDTQYF
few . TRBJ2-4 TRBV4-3 TGCGCCAGCAGCCGGGGTAATAGCAAAAACATTCAGTACTTC CASSRGNSKNIQYF
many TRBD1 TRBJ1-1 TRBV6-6 TGTGCCAGCAGTTACTCCTATCCAGGGGGGAACACTGAAGCTTTCTTT CASSYSYPGGNTEAFF
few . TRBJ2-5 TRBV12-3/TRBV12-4 TGTGCCAGCAGAACCGGGACGGGACAAGAGACCCAGTACTTC CASRTGTGQETQYF
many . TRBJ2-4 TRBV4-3 TGCGCCAGCAGCCCGACAGTAGCCAAAAACATTCAGTACTTC CASSPTVAKNIQYF
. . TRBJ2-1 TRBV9 TGTGCCAGCAGCGTAGAAGGGGGGCGGCTCCCTAATGAGCAGTTCTTC CASSVEGGRLPNEQFF
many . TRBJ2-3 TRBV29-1 TGCAGCGTTGGGACAGTAGCAGATACGCAGTATTTT CSVGTVADTQYF
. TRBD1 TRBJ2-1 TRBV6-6 TGTGCCAGCAGCCAGGACTCACAGGGGAATGAGCAGTTCTTC CASSQDSQGNEQFF
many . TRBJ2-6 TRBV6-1 TGTGCCAGCAGGAGGGGTTCTGGGGCCAACGTCCTGACTTTC CASRRGSGANVLTF
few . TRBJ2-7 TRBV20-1 TGCAGTGCTAGGGCAGGGGCACTGTCCTACGAGCAGTACTTC CSARAGALSYEQYF
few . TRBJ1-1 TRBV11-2 TGTGCCAGCAGCCCTATCCCGGGGACTGAAGCTTTCTTT CASSPIPGTEAFF
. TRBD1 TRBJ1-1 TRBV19 TGTGCCAGTAGTTTCACAGGGGGTACCACTGAAGCTTTCTTT CASSFTGGTTEAFF
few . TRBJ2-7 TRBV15 TGTGCCACCAGCAGAGGGACCTTCGACGAGCAGTACTTC CATSRGTFDEQYF
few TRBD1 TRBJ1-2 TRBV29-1 TGCAGCGCTCGGACAGGTCGTGGCTACACCTTC CSARTGRGYTF
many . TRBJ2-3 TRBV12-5 TGTGCTAGTGGCTCCCCGACAGACCTAAACACAGATACGCAGTATTTT CASGSPTDLNTDTQYF
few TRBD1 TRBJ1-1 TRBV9 TGTGCCAGCAGCGTAGTGGTCTGGGGACAGGGGAACACTGAAGCTTTCTTT CASSVVVWGQGNTEAFF
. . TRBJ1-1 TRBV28 TGTGCCAGCAGCCTCCGGGAAGCTTTCTTT CASSLREAFF
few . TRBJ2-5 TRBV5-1 TGCGCCAGCAGCTTGTCGGGGGAGACCCAGTACTTC CASSLSGETQYF
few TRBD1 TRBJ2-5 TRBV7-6 TGTGCCAGCAGCTTAGGTGGCAGGGGGCAGGAGACCCAGTACTTC CASSLGGRGQETQYF
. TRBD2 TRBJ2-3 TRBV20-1 TGCAGTGCTAGCGGGAGGGTTAGCACAGATACGCAGTATTTT CSASGRVSTDTQYF